Below are 13 T cell receptor beta chains sequenced from a single sample in a study of blood T cells in healthy people across ages. Together with a sample-barcoded 5' primer, a J-beta primer mix was included in a second PCR lasting about 7 to 11 cycles. Each CDR3 protein is one row after TCRdb ran MiXCR on the 5' RACE reads. The sample lists around 1,500,000 distinct CDR3 sequences; 28% were seen once. Sequencing used blood. These receptors came from a woman aged 30 to 39 in good health.

In its sample, this clonotype was seen many times. V and J are TRBV7-6 and TRBJ2-1; D is tentatively TRBD1 or TRBD2 (5 bases each). This CDR3 has 13 amino acids. Trimming stripped 4 bases from V and 5 bases from J, with 9 bases between. Germline V CDR1 and CDR2: SGHVS, FNYEAQ. CDR3 in amino acids: CASSSGRNNEQFF. CDR3 nucleotides: TGTGCCAGCAGCTCGGGACGGAACAATGAGCAGTTCTTC. Full variable domain (missing parts from reference TRBV7-6 and TRBJ2-1): GAGVSQSPRYKVTKRGQDVALRCDPISGHVSLYWYRQALGQGPEFLTYFNYEAQQDKSGLPNDRFSAERPEGSISTLTIQRTEQRDSAMYRCASSSGRNNEQFFGPGTRLTVL.

Many counts were recorded for this clonotype. The chain combines TRBV10-3 with TRBJ2-7; no clear D gene. The CDR3 sequence is 15 residues long. Germline V gene lookup returns CDR1 ENHRY and CDR2 SYGVKD. Deletions cut 3 bases from V and 0 bases from J, with 12 bases between. The CDR3 sequence: CAISDSHSLSYEQYF. In DNA form, the CDR3 reads TGTGCCATCAGTGATAGTCACAGTCTCTCCTACGAGCAGTACTTC.

The chain couples TRBV12-3 or TRBV12-4 to TRBJ2-1; D is unclear. The ends were cut back, 6 bases at V and 4 bases at J, with 19 bases in the middle. CDR3 length: 16 residues. CDR3 sequence: CASSKRSGAGYNEQFF. CDR3 DNA: TGTGCCAGCAGCAAAAGGTCGGGCGCCGGGTACAATGAGCAGTTCTTC.

This clonotype was seen at least ten times. This chain joins TRBV4-3 and TRBJ2-7, with 7 bases matching TRBD2. Germline V lookup: CDR1 LGHNA, CDR2 YSLEER. The CDR3 is 15 amino acids. The V and J ends lost 1 base and 3 bases, in that order; junction bases with no gene match: 6. The CDR3 nucleotides are TGCGCCAGCAGCCAAGGGGCTAGCGGCGACTACGAGCAGTACTTC. It translates to CASSQGASGDYEQYF.

The chain combines TRBV6-6 with TRBJ2-5; D is ambiguous. Germline-derived CDR1 and CDR2 are MNHNY and SVGAGI (reference sequence). Trimming left V 0 bases short and J 11 bases short, with 16 bases between. CDR3 size: 14 residues. CDR3 in amino acids: CASSYSTVGPEQYF. In DNA form, the CDR3 reads TGTGCCAGCAGTTACTCAACTGTGGGCCCAGAGCAGTACTTC.

The chain links TRBV30 to TRBJ2-1; no definite D call. The ends were cut back, 8 bases at V and 1 base at J, with 12 bases in the middle. The CDR3 length is 13 residues. Germline CDR1 is GTSNPN and CDR2 is SVGIG (reference sequence). Written as DNA, the CDR3 is TGTGCCCGGATGGCACTGTCCTACAATGAGCAGTTCTTC. Protein product: CARMALSYNEQFF.

This clonotype was seen at least ten times. The chain has TRBV20-1 and TRBJ2-6; D not certain. Between the trimmed V and J ends, which lost 0 bases and 2 bases, there was a span of 5 bases. The germline gives CDR1 DFQATT, CDR2 SNEGSKA (reference sequence). The CDR3 spans 14 residues. The CDR3 region has the DNA TGCAGTGCTAGAGATCCCCCTGGGGCCAACGTCCTGACTTTC. It codes for CSARDPPGANVLTF.

The CDR3 sequence: CASSYNSDNEKLFF. The DNA for the CDR3 is TGCGCCAGCAGCTACAACAGCGATAATGAAAAACTGTTTTTT. V usage is TRBV5-1 and J usage is TRBJ1-4; D unresolved. Deletions cut 3 bases from V and 4 bases from J, with 10 bases between. CDR3 length: 14 amino acids. CDR1 is SGHRS, CDR2 YFSETQ, per germline.

The gene calls are TRBV7-9 and TRBJ2-3; 8 nucleotides align to TRBD1. The CDR3 is 15 residues long. The V gene end was trimmed by 2 bases and the J gene end by 6 bases; junction bases not matched to a gene: 7. The germline V gene has CDR1 SEHNR and CDR2 FQNEAQ (reference sequence). The CDR3: CASSLLQGGVDTQYF. Here the CDR3 DNA reads TGTGCCAGCAGCTTACTACAGGGGGGTGTGGATACGCAGTATTTT.

This clonotype was observed a few times. J is TRBJ1-1 and V is TRBV20-1; a possible D gene is TRBD1 (6 bases). The CDR3 contains 12 residues. The germline CDR1 and CDR2 sequences are DFQATT and SNEGSKA (reference sequence). V was cut by 4 bases and J by 5 bases, with 11 bases left in between. CDR3: CSATGQLTEAFF. CDR3 coding DNA: TGCAGTGCTACCGGACAGTTGACTGAAGCTTTCTTT.

This clonotype was seen many times. The genes are TRBV10-3 and TRBJ2-5, with D maybe TRBD1 (5 bases). In germline, CDR1 is ENHRY, CDR2 SYGVKD. The CDR3 length is 14 residues. V dropped 4 bases and J dropped 5 bases, with 14 bases sitting between them. Written as DNA, the CDR3 is TGTGCCATCAGTGGCAGGGAAGACTGGGAGACCCAGTACTTC. As protein: CAISGREDWETQYF.

The chain has TRBV29-1 and TRBJ2-7, with 10 nucleotides matching TRBD2. V lost 4 bases and J lost 2; bases outside the gene matches: 5. This CDR3 region has 14 residues. CDR1 and CDR2 from the germline V gene are SQVTM and ANQGSEA. The CDR3: CSVVVLAGTYEQYF. CDR3 DNA: TGCAGCGTTGTTGTACTAGCGGGAACCTACGAGCAGTACTTC.

With regard to this clonotype: One end of the junction does not line up with germline, which may come from a read error. The gene calls are TRBV7-8 and TRBJ2-1; possible D gene TRBD1, 5 bases. The CDR3 covers 16 residues. Germline CDR1 is SGHVS and CDR2 is FQNEAQ. CDR3 in amino acids: CTSSLSKGWGNNEQFF. The CDR3 coding sequence is TGTACCAGCAGCTTATCCAAGGGATGGGGCAACAATGAGCAGTTCTTC.